This T cell receptor (beta chain) derives from a study of control samples from healthy donors and cancer patients. The V gene's germline CDR1 is SGDLS and CDR2 YYNGEE. The ends were cut back, 3 bases at V and 5 bases at J, with 15 bases in the middle. CDR3 length: 14 residues. Sequencing was performed with immunoSEQ multiplex PCR; in TCRdb, only in-frame clones are kept and a portion is missing. The table records 390,000 or so clones, about nine tenths of them present only once. The chain employs TRBV9 and TRBJ2-7; possibly TRBD1 or TRBD2 for D (5 bases each). The receptor was isolated from a middle-aged man with head and neck cancer. The specimen sequenced was PBMCs. The CDR3 sequence: CASSAQGEEDEQYF. CDR3 nucleotide sequence: TGTGCCAGCAGCGCTCAGGGTGAGGAGGACGAGCAGTACTTC.